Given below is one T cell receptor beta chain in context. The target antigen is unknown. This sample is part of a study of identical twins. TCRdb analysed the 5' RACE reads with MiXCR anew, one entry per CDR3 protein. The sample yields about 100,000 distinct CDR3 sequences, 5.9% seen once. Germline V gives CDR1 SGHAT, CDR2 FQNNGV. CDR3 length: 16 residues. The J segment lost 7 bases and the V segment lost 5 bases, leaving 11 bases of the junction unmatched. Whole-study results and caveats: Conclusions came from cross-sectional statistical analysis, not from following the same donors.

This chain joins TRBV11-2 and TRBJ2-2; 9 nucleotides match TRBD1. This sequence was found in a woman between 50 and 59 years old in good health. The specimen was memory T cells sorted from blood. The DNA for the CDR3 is TGTGCCAGCAGCCTAGGTGGACAGGGGCACGGCGGGGAGCTGTTTTTT. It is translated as CASSLGGQGHGGELFF.